One and the same sample provided the 23 T cell receptor beta chains below, sequenced in a study of T cells in Graves' hyperthyroidism and ophthalmopathy (dated by TCRdb to the late 2010s). Library creation used multiplex PCR. Sequencing used an Illumina HiSeq 2000. The TCR beta CDR3 regions were amplified from the RNA transcripts. The first round of RT-PCR for the TCR CDR3 was performed with the HTBI primer set and the Qiagen OneStep RT-PCR kit. Clones were called with MiXCR by TCRdb after fastp trimmed the public reads at Q25, and only in-frame beta chains were retained. Entries that share a CDR3 protein sequence are merged under the most common genes and DNA. For this sample the table gives about 500,000 distinct CDR3 sequences, of which around 15% were detected only once. The leading ten clones occupy 25% to 30% of the sample. The sequencing sample was made of blood. These receptor sequences come from a woman aged 25 to 39 with Graves' ophthalmopathy.

Many counts were recorded for this clonotype. The J gene is TRBJ2-7, the V gene TRBV7-8; D gene unclear. The CDR3 runs to 14 residues. The germline V gene encodes CDR1 SGHVS and CDR2 FQNEAQ. Trimming cost V 1 base and J 5 bases, with 12 bases left between them. The CDR3 protein is CASSLVQGLDEQYF. The CDR3, as DNA: TGTGCCAGCAGCTTAGTGCAAGGGCTAGACGAGCAGTACTTC.

This clonotype was seen repeatedly, ten times or more. The rearrangement joins TRBV7-3 to TRBJ1-1, with 7 bases fitting TRBD1. V dropped 5 bases and J dropped 6; count of bases not matched to a gene: 12. The CDR3 extends over 15 amino acids. Germline CDR1 is SGHTA and CDR2 is FQGTGA. CDR3 loop: CASSTSTGPAAEAFF. The CDR3, as DNA: TGTGCCAGCAGCACCTCGACAGGGCCGGCCGCTGAAGCTTTCTTT.

The sample holds many counts of this clonotype. The V gene is TRBV3-1, the J gene TRBJ1-2; the D gene is possibly TRBD1 (6 bases). CDR1 and CDR2 from the germline V gene are LGHDT and YNNKEL (reference sequence). CDR3 length: 16 amino acids. The ends were cut back, 0 bases at V and 8 bases at J, with 19 bases in the middle. DNA for the CDR3: TGTGCCAGCAGCCAAGAGGGGCAGGGGCTGGGCTCCGGCTACACCTTC. Translated: CASSQEGQGLGSGYTF.

The chain recombines TRBV5-6 with TRBJ2-3; D unresolved. The CDR3 extends over 14 amino acids. Germline V gives CDR1 SGHDT, CDR2 YYEEEE. V was pared by 2 bases and J by 2 bases, with 9 bases between. As DNA, the CDR3 is TGTGCCAGCAGCTTATACAGCCCCACAGATACGCAGTATTTT. This encodes CASSLYSPTDTQYF. The whole variable domain, remainder taken from reference TRBV5-6 and TRBJ2-3, is DAGVTQSPTHLIKTRGQQVTLRCSPKSGHDTVSWYQQALGQGPQFIFQYYEEEERQRGNFPDRFSGHQFPNYSSELNVNALLLGDSALYLCASSLYSPTDTQYFGPGTRLTVL.

The chain is built from TRBV19 and TRBJ1-1, with TRBD1 matching over 8 bases. The germline V gene has CDR1 LNHDA and CDR2 SQIVND (reference sequence). The V and J ends lost 2 bases and 4 bases, in that order; junction bases with no gene match: 15. The CDR3 loop spans 18 amino acids. CDR3 DNA sequence: TGTGCCAGTAGTATAACCCGAAAAGTTTCAGGGGGCGGCACTGAAGCTTTCTTT. Translated, it gives CASSITRKVSGGGTEAFF.

The V call is TRBV7-2, the J call TRBJ2-5, with 7 positions matching TRBD2. J was trimmed by 5 bases and V by 5 bases; bases with no gene match: 14. CDR3 length: 16 residues. CDR1 and CDR2 from the germline V gene are SGHTA and FQGNSA. The CDR3 region has the DNA TGTGCCAGCAGCGACTTAGGCGGGAGCCTTTTGGAGACCCAGTACTTC. It is translated as CASSDLGGSLLETQYF.

At least ten counts were recorded for this clonotype. This sequence joins TRBV4-3 and TRBJ2-7; unclear D gene. Germline-derived CDR1 and CDR2 are LGHNA and YSLEER. This CDR3 spans 16 amino acids. Trimming shortened V by 0 bases and J by 3 bases, and 15 bases separated the two germline ends. CDR3 protein: CASSQDFPATDYEQYF. As DNA, the CDR3 is TGCGCCAGCAGCCAAGATTTTCCGGCTACCGACTACGAGCAGTACTTC.

This clonotype was seen ten or more times. The chain recombines TRBV2 with TRBJ2-7; D unresolved. Germline CDR1 SNHLY, CDR2 FYNNEI. Trimming left V 6 bases short and J 0 bases short, with 12 bases between. The CDR3 runs 14 residues. CDR3 region: CASRETYVSYEQYF. DNA for the CDR3: TGTGCCAGCAGGGAGACGTATGTCTCCTACGAGCAGTACTTC.

This clonotype was seen many times. The chain joins TRBV7-8 to TRBJ2-7; maybe TRBD2 (6 bases). CDR3 length: 14 amino acids. Deletions cut 5 bases from V and 2 bases from J, with 13 bases between. Germline V gene lookup returns CDR1 SGHVS and CDR2 FQNEAQ. The CDR3 DNA reads as TGTGCCAGCAGCCCCGGGGGACTTACCTACGAGCAGTACTTC. Residues: CASSPGGLTYEQYF.

This clonotype was counted many times. The chain links TRBV18 to TRBJ2-7, with 7 nucleotides matching TRBD1. The CDR3 has 16 amino acids. Germline assignment: CDR1 KGHSH and CDR2 LQKENI. V shed 4 bases, J shed 3 bases, and the junction held 12 bases outside the gene matches. The CDR3 region is CASSQTGTDHFYEQYF. The DNA of the CDR3 is TGTGCCAGCTCACAAACCGGGACAGATCATTTCTACGAGCAGTACTTC.

This clonotype was counted between two and nine times. The chain employs TRBV6-9 and TRBJ2-2, with D unresolved. The CDR3 runs 14 residues. Germline V gene sequence: CDR1 MNHGY, CDR2 SVAAGI. V lost 4 bases to trimming and J lost 0 bases, with 6 bases between them. The CDR3 sequence: CASSSVTNTGELFF. The CDR3 bases are TGTGCCAGCAGTTCCGTCACGAACACCGGGGAGCTGTTTTTT.

This clonotype was observed at least ten times. The chain joins TRBV5-1 to TRBJ1-1, with D uncertain. This CDR3 is 14 amino acids long. Trimming pared 5 bases from V and 4 bases from J, leaving 15 bases between. Germline V gene data show CDR1 as SGHRS and CDR2 as YFSETQ. The DNA for the CDR3 is TGCGCCAGCAGGTCGGACGTCTGGGTCACTGAAGCTTTCTTT. This translates into CASRSDVWVTEAFF.

This clonotype was observed a few times. V and J are TRBV3-1 and TRBJ2-7, with 10 bases matching TRBD2. Germline values: CDR1 LGHDT, CDR2 YNNKEL (reference sequence). The J segment lost 4 bases and the V segment lost 0 bases, leaving 3 bases of the junction unmatched. CDR3 length equals 15 residues. DNA for the CDR3: TGTGCCAGCAGCCAAGATTCTAGCGGGAGTTACGAGCAGTACTTC. Amino acid sequence: CASSQDSSGSYEQYF.

This clonotype was recorded a few times. J is TRBJ2-2 and V is TRBV15; maybe TRBD1 (5 bases). In germline, CDR1 is LNHNV, CDR2 YYDKDF (reference sequence). V lost 7 bases and J lost 7, with 16 bases in between. The CDR3 loop spans 14 amino acids. CDR3 nucleotides: TGTGCCACCACCCCGACAGATTCGGTCGGGGAGCTGTTTTTT. Translation gives CATTPTDSVGELFF.

This clonotype was found many times. This sequence joins TRBV2 and TRBJ2-1; 7 positions agree with TRBD2. CDR1 is SNHLY and CDR2 is FYNNEI in the germline V gene. The J segment lost 0 bases and the V segment lost 9 bases, leaving 2 bases of the junction unmatched. The CDR3 consists of 13 residues. Here the CDR3 DNA reads TGTGCCAGAGCGGGGAGCTCCTACAATGAGCAGTTCTTC. Protein: CARAGSSYNEQFF.

In its sample, this clonotype was seen many times. V and J are TRBV28 and TRBJ1-5; 7 bases match TRBD1. Germline V gene data show CDR1 as MDHEN and CDR2 as SYDVKM. The CDR3 is made up of 16 amino acids. V trimming: 2 bases; J trimming: 7 bases; junction bases outside the gene matches: 11. CDR3: CASSLGDRVKFQPQHF. The CDR3 region has the DNA TGTGCCAGCAGTTTAGGAGACAGGGTAAAATTCCAGCCCCAGCATTTT.

This clonotype was counted at least ten times. This sequence joins TRBV28 and TRBJ1-5; 9 bases are a match to TRBD1. The CDR3 consists of 16 residues. Trimming took 4 bases from V and 6 from J; bases not matched to a gene: 10. Looked up from germline, CDR1 is MDHEN and CDR2 is SYDVKM. CDR3 coding DNA: TGTGCCAGCAGTTCCCCCGACGGACAGGGGCTTCAGCCCCAGCATTTT. Its translation: CASSSPDGQGLQPQHF.

This clonotype was counted many times. The chain has TRBV18 and TRBJ1-1; 7 bases line up with TRBD1. With V trimmed by 3 bases and J by 5 bases, 9 bases remained unmatched. Germline CDR1 KGHSH, CDR2 LQKENI. This CDR3 is 15 amino acids long. This chain's CDR3 is CASSPGRQGGTEAFF. The CDR3 coding sequence is TGTGCCAGCTCACCTGGGCGGCAGGGGGGAACTGAAGCTTTCTTT. The full variable domain, with the rest looked up from reference TRBV18 and TRBJ1-1, is NAGVMQNPRHLVRRRGQEARLRCSPMKGHSHVYWYRQLPEEGLKFMVYLQKENIIDESGMPKERFSAEFPKEGPSILRIQQVVRGDSAAYFCASSPGRQGGTEAFFGQGTRLTVV.

This clonotype appeared many times. The chain couples TRBV11-2 to TRBJ2-1; D is uncertain. Germline CDR1 and CDR2: SGHAT and FQNNGV. Deletions cut 5 bases from V and 1 base from J, with 9 bases between. The CDR3 sequence is 14 residues long. For the CDR3, the DNA is TGTGCCAGCAGCACTGTTGGATCCTACAATGAGCAGTTCTTC. It encodes CASSTVGSYNEQFF.

In this sample, this clonotype turned up many times. V usage is TRBV7-2 and J usage is TRBJ2-1; D not resolved. CDR1 and CDR2 (germline): SGHTA, FQGNSA. Trimming cost V 3 bases and J 5 bases, with 11 bases left between them. The CDR3 runs to 14 residues. Here the CDR3 reads CASSFWAADNEQFF. CDR3 sequence (DNA): TGTGCCAGCAGCTTTTGGGCGGCAGACAATGAGCAGTTCTTC.

The chain links TRBV7-3 to TRBJ1-1; D is possibly TRBD1 (6 bases). Germline assignment: CDR1 SGHTA and CDR2 FQGTGA. The V end was cut by 6 bases, the J end by 3 bases, with 17 bases between. The CDR3 runs to 15 residues. This CDR3 is CASSRSGTRHTEAFF. CDR3 DNA: TGTGCCAGCAGTCGTTCCGGGACAAGGCACACTGAAGCTTTCTTT.

This clonotype was recorded many times. The V call is TRBV7-2, the J call TRBJ2-5; no definite D call. The length of the CDR3 is 14 residues. The germline V and J ends were trimmed by 1 base and 5 bases, with 11 bases remaining between them. CDR1 is SGHTA and CDR2 is FQGNSA in the germline V gene. In nucleotides, the CDR3 is TGTGCCAGCAGCTTAGAGTGGAACTTGGAGACCCAGTACTTC. It translates to CASSLEWNLETQYF.

The V call is TRBV6-2 or TRBV6-3, the J call TRBJ2-1; D gene unclear. CDR3 length: 13 amino acids. Germline lookup yields CDR1 MNHEY and CDR2 SVGEGT. With 0 bases removed from V and 7 bases from J, the gap between germline ends came to 7 bases. The CDR3: CASSYSKSNEQFF. The DNA of the CDR3 is TGTGCCAGCAGTTACTCAAAAAGTAATGAGCAGTTCTTC.